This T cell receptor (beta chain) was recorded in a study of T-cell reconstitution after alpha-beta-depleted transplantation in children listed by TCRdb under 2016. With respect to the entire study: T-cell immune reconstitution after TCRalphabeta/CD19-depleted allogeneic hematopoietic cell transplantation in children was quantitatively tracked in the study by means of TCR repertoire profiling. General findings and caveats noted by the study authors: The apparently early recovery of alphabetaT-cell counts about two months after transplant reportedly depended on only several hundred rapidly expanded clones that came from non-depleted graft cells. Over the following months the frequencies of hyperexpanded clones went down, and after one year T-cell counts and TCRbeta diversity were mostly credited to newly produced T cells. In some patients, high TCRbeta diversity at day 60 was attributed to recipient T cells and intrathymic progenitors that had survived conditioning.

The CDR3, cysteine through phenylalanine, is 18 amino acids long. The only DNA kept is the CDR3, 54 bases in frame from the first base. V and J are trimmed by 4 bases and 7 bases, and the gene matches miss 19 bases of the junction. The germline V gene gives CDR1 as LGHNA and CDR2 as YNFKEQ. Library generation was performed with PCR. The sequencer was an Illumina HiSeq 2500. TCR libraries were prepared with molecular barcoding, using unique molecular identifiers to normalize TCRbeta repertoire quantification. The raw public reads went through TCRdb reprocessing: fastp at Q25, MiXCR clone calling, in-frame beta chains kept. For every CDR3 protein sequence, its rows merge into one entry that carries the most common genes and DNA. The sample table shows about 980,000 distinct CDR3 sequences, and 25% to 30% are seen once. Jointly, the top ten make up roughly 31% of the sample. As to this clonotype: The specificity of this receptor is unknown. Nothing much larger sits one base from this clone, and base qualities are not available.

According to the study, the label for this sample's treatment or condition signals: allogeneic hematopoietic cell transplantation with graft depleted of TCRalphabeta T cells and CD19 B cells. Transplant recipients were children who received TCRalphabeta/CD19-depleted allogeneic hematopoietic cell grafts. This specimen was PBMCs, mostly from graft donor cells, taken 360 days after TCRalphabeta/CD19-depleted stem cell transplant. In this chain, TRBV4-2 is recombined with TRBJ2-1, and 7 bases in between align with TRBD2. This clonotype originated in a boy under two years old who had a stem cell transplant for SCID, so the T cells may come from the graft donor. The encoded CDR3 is CASSPGLGNMMAGNEQFF. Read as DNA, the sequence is TGTGCCAGCAGCCCAGGACTAGGGAATATGATGGCGGGGAATGAGCAGTTCTTC.